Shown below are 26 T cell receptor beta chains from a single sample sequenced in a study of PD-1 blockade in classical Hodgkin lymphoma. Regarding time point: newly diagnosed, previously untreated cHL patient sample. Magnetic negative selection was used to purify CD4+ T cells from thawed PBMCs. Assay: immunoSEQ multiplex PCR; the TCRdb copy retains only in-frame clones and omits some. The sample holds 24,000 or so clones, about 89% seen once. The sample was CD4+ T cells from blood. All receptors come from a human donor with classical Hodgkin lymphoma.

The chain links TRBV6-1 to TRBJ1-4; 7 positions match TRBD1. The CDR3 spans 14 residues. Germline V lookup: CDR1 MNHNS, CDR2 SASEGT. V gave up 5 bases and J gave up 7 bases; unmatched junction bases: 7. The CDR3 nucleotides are TGTGCCAGCAGTTTAGCAGGGGGGTCTGAAAAACTGTTTTTT. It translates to CASSLAGGSEKLFF.

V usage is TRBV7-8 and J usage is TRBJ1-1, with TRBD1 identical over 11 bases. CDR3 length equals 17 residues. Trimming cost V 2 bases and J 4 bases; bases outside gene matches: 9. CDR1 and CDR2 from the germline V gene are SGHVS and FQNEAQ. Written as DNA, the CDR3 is TGTGCCAGCAGCTTATCTCGGACAGGGGGCCGAGGCACTGAAGCTTTCTTT. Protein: CASSLSRTGGRGTEAFF. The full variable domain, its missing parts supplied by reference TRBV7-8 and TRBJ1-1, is GAGVSQSPRYKVAKRGQDVALRCDPISGHVSLFWYQQALGQGPEFLTYFQNEAQLDKSGLPSDRFFAERPEGSVSTLKIQRTQQEDSAVYLCASSLSRTGGRGTEAFFGQGTRLTVV.

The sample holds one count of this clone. The CDR3 sequence: CASSFPGQPQHF. Written as DNA, the CDR3 is TGTGCCAGCAGCTTTCCGGGGCAGCCCCAGCATTTT. This sequence joins TRBV7-2 and TRBJ1-5; D is uncertain. Trimming pared 3 bases from V and 7 bases from J, leaving 7 bases between. CDR3 length equals 12 residues. Germline V lookup: CDR1 SGHTA, CDR2 FQGNSA.

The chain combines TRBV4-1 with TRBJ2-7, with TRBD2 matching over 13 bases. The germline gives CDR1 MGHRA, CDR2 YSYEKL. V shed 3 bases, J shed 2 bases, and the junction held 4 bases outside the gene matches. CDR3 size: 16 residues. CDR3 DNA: TGCGCCAGCAGCCATGTACTAGCGGGGGGGACCTACGAGCAGTACTTC. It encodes CASSHVLAGGTYEQYF.

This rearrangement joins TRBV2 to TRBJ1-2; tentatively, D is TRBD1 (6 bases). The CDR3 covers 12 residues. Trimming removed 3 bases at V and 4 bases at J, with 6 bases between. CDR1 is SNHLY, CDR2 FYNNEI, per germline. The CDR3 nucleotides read TGTGCCAGCAGTGAGGACAGCTATGGCTACACCTTC. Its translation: CASSEDSYGYTF. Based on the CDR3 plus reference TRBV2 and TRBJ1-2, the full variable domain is EPEVTQTPSHQVTQMGQEVILRCVPISNHLYFYWYRQILGQKVEFLVSFYNNEISEKSEIFDDQFSVERPDGSNFTLKIRSTKLEDSAMYFCASSEDSYGYTFGSGTRLTVV.

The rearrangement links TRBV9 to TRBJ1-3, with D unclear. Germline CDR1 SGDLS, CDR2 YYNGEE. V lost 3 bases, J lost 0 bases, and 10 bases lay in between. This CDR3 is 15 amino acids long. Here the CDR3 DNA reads TGTGCCAGCAGCGCGGAAACAGTCTCTGGAAACACCATATATTTT. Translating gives CASSAETVSGNTIYF.

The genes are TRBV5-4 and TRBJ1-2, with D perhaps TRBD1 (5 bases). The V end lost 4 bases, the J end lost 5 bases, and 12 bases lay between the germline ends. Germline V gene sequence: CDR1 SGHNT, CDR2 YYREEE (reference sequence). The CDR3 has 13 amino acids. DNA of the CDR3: TGTGCCAGCAGCCTGGGGGGAACATATGGCTACACCTTC. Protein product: CASSLGGTYGYTF. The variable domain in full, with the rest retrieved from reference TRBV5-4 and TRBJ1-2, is ETGVTQSPTHLIKTRGQQVTLRCSSQSGHNTVSWYQQALGQGPQFIFQYYREEENGRGNFPPRFSGLQFPNYSSELNVNALELDDSALYLCASSLGGTYGYTFGSGTRLTVV.

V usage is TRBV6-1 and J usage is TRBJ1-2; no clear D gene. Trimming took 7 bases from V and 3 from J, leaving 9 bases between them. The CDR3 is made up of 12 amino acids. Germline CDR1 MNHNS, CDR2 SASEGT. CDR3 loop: CASTETYYGYTF. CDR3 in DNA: TGTGCCAGCACTGAGACCTACTATGGCTACACCTTC.

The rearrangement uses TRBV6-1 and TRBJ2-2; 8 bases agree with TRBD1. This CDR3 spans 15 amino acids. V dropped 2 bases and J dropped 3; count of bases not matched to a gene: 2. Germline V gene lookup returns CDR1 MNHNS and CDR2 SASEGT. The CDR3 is CASSEQGAHTGELFF. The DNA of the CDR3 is TGTGCCAGCAGTGAACAGGGGGCGCACACCGGGGAGCTGTTTTTT.

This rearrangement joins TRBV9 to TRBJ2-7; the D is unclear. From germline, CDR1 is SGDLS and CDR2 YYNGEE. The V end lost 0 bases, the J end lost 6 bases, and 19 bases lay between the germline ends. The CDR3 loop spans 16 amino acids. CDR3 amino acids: CASSVAARIEVGEQYF. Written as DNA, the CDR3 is TGTGCCAGCAGCGTAGCCGCCCGCATAGAGGTCGGCGAGCAGTACTTC.

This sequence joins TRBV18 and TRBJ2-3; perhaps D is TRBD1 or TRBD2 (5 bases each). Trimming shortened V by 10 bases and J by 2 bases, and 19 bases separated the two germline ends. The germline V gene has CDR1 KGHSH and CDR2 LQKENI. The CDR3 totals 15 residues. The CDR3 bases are TGTGCCACCACCGAGGGGCCCGATAACACAGATACGCAGTATTTT. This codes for CATTEGPDNTDTQYF. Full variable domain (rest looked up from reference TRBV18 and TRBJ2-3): NAGVMQNPRHLVRRRGQEARLRCSPMKGHSHVYWYRQLPEEGLKFMVYLQKENIIDESGMPKERFSAEFPKEGPSILRIQQVVRGDSAAYFCATTEGPDNTDTQYFGPGTRLTVL.

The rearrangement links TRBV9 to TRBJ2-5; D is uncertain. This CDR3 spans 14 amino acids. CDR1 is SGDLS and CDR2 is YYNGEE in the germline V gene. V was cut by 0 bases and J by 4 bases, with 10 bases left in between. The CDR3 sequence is CASSVESGGETQYF. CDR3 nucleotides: TGTGCCAGCAGCGTAGAGTCGGGCGGAGAGACCCAGTACTTC.

The CDR3 DNA is TGTGCCAGCAGCTTCGGGACAGGGGAGCGGCGGGCTTTCTTT. Protein product: CASSFGTGERRAFF. The genes are TRBV6-6 and TRBJ1-1; 10 nucleotides match TRBD1. J lost 11 bases, V lost 6 bases, and 12 bases had no gene match. CDR3 length equals 14 residues. In germline, CDR1 is MNHNY, CDR2 SVGAGI (reference sequence).

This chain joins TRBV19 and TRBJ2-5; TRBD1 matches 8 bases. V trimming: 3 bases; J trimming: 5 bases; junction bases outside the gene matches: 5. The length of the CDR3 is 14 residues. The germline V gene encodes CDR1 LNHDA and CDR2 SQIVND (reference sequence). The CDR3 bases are TGTGCCAGTAGTATCGACAGGGGTGGGGAGACCCAGTACTTC. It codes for CASSIDRGGETQYF.

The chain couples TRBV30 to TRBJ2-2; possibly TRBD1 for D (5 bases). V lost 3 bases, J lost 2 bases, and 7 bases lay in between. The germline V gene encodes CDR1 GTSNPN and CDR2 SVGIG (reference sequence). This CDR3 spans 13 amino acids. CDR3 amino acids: CAWRTDNTGELFF. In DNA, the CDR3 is TGTGCCTGGAGGACAGATAACACCGGGGAGCTGTTTTTT.

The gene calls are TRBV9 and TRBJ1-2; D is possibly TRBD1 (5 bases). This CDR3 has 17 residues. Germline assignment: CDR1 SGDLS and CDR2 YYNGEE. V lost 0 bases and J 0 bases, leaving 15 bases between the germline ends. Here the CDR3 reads CASSVGIGAITNYGYTF. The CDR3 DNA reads TGTGCCAGCAGCGTAGGTATAGGGGCGATAACTAACTATGGCTACACCTTC.

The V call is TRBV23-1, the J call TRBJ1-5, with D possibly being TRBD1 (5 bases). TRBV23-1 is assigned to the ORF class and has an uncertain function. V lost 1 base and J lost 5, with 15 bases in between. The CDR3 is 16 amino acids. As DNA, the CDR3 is TGCGCCAGCAGTCAATACCTTTTACCCAGGGATCAGCCCCAGCATTTT. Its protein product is CASSQYLLPRDQPQHF.

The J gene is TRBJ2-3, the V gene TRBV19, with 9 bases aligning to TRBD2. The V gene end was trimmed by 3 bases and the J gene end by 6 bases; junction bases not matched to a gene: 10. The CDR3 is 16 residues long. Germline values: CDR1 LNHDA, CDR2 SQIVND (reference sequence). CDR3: CASSIGGGAFSDTQYF. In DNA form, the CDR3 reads TGTGCCAGTAGTATTGGCGGGGGGGCCTTCTCGGATACGCAGTATTTT.

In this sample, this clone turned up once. CDR3: CAISESDRGLRGEKLFF. The DNA of the CDR3 is TGTGCCATCAGTGAGTCGGACAGGGGGCTGAGGGGTGAAAAACTGTTTTTT. The chain joins TRBV10-3 to TRBJ1-4, with 11 bases that match TRBD1. The CDR3 is 17 amino acids. CDR1 ENHRY and CDR2 SYGVKD come from the germline V gene. After removal of 0 bases from V and 7 bases from J, the junction contained 7 bases not matched to a gene.

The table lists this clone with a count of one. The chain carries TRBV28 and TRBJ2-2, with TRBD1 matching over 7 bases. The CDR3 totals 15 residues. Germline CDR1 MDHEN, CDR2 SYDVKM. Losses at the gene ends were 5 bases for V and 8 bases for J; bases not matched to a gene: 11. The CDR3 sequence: CASSTPTGPKGELFF. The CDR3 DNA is TGTGCCAGCAGTACCCCGACAGGGCCAAAAGGGGAGCTGTTTTTT.

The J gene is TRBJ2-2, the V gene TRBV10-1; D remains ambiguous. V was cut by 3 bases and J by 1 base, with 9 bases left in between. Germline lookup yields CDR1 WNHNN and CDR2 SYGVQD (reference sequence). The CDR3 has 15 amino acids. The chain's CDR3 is CASSDWAKNTGELFF. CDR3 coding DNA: TGCGCCAGCAGTGATTGGGCAAAGAACACCGGGGAGCTGTTTTTT.

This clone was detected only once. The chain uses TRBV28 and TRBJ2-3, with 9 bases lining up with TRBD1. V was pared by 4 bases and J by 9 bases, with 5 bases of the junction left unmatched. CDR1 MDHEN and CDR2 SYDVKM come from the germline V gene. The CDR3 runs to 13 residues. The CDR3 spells CASSYTTGGTQYF. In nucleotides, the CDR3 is TGTGCCAGCAGTTACACTACAGGGGGCACGCAGTATTTT.

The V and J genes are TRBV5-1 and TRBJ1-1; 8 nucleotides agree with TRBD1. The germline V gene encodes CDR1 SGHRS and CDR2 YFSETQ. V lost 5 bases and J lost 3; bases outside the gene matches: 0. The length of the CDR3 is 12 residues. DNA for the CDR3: TGCGCCAGCAGACAGGGGGACACTGAAGCTTTCTTT. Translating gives CASRQGDTEAFF.

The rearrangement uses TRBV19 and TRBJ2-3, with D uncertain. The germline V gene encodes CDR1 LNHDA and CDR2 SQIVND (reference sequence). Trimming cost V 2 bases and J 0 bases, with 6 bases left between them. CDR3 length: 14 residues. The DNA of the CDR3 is TGTGCCAGTAGTATATCGGAAAGCACAGATACGCAGTATTTT. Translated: CASSISESTDTQYF.

The CDR3 is CASSLAPSGSQETQYF. CDR3 sequence (DNA): TGTGCCAGCAGCTTGGCGCCTAGCGGGAGCCAAGAGACCCAGTACTTC. J is TRBJ2-5 and V is TRBV5-6, with TRBD2 matching over 10 bases. Trimming at V came to 0 bases and at J to 1 base, leaving 3 bases not matched to a gene. The CDR3 runs to 16 residues. Germline V gives CDR1 SGHDT, CDR2 YYEEEE.

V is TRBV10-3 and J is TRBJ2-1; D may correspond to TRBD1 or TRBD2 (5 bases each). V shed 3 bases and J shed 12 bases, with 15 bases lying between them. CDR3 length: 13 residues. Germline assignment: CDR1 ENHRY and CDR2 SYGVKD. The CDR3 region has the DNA TGTGCCATCAGTGAAATCACTCGGGGCGGGCAGTTCTTC. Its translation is CAISEITRGGQFF.